These T cell receptor beta chains were read from a single sample in a study of T cell responses to AZD1222 COVID-19 vaccine. The method was immunoSEQ multiplex PCR; TCRdb's version includes in-frame clones alone and lacks a portion of them. The top ten clones hold around 1.8% of a sample with some 150,000 clones, approximately 90% of them seen once. The sequenced sample was peripheral blood, obtained 28 days after the second AZD1222 dose. The receptors were gathered from an adult who received the AZD1222 COVID-19 vaccine. Each CDR3 is given with its conserved first and last residue. The order of the fields is V gene, D gene, clone size, J gene, CDR3 protein, CDR3 DNA. D genes are given only for firm matches. The size of a clone is reported for some rows only, either as once, few or many, or as a class for expanded clones.

v_gene: TRBV9
d_gene: NA
abundance: NA
j_gene: TRBJ1-1
CDR3aa: CASSDRGTEAFF
CDR3nt: TGTGCCAGCAGCGATAGGGGCACTGAAGCTTTCTTT

v_gene: TRBV6-6
d_gene: NA
abundance: NA
j_gene: TRBJ1-1
CDR3aa: CASRTRPVVVGAFF
CDR3nt: TGTGCCAGCAGAACACGACCAGTTGTTGTTGGGGCTTTCTTT

v_gene: TRBV18
d_gene: NA
abundance: NA
j_gene: TRBJ1-3
CDR3aa: CASSPPTGLSGNTIYF
CDR3nt: TGTGCCAGCTCACCACCGACAGGTCTCTCTGGAAACACCATATATTTT

v_gene: TRBV30
d_gene: NA
abundance: NA
j_gene: TRBJ2-7
CDR3aa: CAWKRTYEQYF
CDR3nt: TGTGCCTGGAAGAGGACCTACGAGCAGTACTTC

v_gene: TRBV2
d_gene: NA
abundance: NA
j_gene: TRBJ2-3
CDR3aa: CASSEYRSTDTQYF
CDR3nt: TGTGCCAGCAGTGAGTACAGATCCACAGATACGCAGTATTTT

v_gene: TRBV5-6
d_gene: TRBD2
abundance: NA
j_gene: TRBJ2-1
CDR3aa: CASSQGLAGGRSEQFF
CDR3nt: TGTGCCAGCAGCCAAGGACTAGCGGGGGGGCGGAGTGAGCAGTTCTTC

v_gene: TRBV27
d_gene: NA
abundance: NA
j_gene: TRBJ2-6
CDR3aa: CASSFWAGANVLTF
CDR3nt: TGTGCCAGCAGTTTTTGGGCTGGGGCCAACGTCCTGACTTTC

v_gene: TRBV7-9
d_gene: TRBD1
abundance: NA
j_gene: TRBJ1-2
CDR3aa: CASSSTDRVYGYTF
CDR3nt: TGTGCCAGCAGCTCAACCGACAGGGTCTATGGCTACACCTTC

v_gene: TRBV2
d_gene: NA
abundance: NA
j_gene: TRBJ1-6
CDR3aa: CASRRYPPSSYNSPLHF
CDR3nt: TGTGCCTCGCGCCGGTACCCACCCAGCTCCTATAATTCACCCCTCCACTTT

v_gene: TRBV15
d_gene: NA
abundance: NA
j_gene: TRBJ1-1
CDR3aa: CATSRDRRAVENTEAFF
CDR3nt: TGTGCCACCAGCAGAGATCGCCGAGCAGTGGAGAACACTGAAGCTTTCTTT

v_gene: TRBV11-2
d_gene: TRBD2
abundance: NA
j_gene: TRBJ2-1
CDR3aa: CASSFTSGVYNEQFF
CDR3nt: TGTGCCAGCAGCTTCACTAGCGGAGTTTACAATGAGCAGTTCTTC

v_gene: TRBV9
d_gene: TRBD2
abundance: NA
j_gene: TRBJ2-3
CDR3aa: CASSGAGGPANTDTQYF
CDR3nt: TGTGCCAGCAGCGGTGCGGGGGGGCCCGCTAACACAGATACGCAGTATTTT

v_gene: TRBV2
d_gene: NA
abundance: few
j_gene: TRBJ2-7
CDR3aa: CASGGPAGYEQYF
CDR3nt: TGTGCCAGCGGGGGACCCGCAGGCTACGAGCAGTACTTC

v_gene: TRBV10-1
d_gene: NA
abundance: NA
j_gene: TRBJ2-1
CDR3aa: CASSESLEGNEQFF
CDR3nt: TGCGCCAGCAGTGAGTCCCTAGAGGGGAATGAGCAGTTCTTC

v_gene: TRBV10-2
d_gene: NA
abundance: NA
j_gene: TRBJ2-5
CDR3aa: CASSERQGQETQYF
CDR3nt: TGCGCCAGCAGTGAGAGGCAGGGGCAAGAGACCCAGTACTTC

v_gene: TRBV7-9
d_gene: NA
abundance: NA
j_gene: TRBJ1-1
CDR3aa: CASSWGVRGTEAFF
CDR3nt: TGTGCCAGCAGCTGGGGGGTTCGAGGCACTGAAGCTTTCTTT

v_gene: TRBV29-1
d_gene: TRBD1
abundance: NA
j_gene: TRBJ2-3
CDR3aa: CSTWDRATSTDTQYF
CDR3nt: TGCAGCACCTGGGACAGAGCCACTAGCACAGATACGCAGTATTTT

v_gene: TRBV5-1
d_gene: NA
abundance: NA
j_gene: TRBJ1-1
CDR3aa: CASSLRAMNTEAFF
CDR3nt: TGCGCCAGCAGCTTACGCGCCATGAACACTGAAGCTTTCTTT